This T cell receptor beta chain stems from a study of shared clonotypes between healthy human individuals. At the level of the study: Donors consisted of a couple of women and three men between 18 and 49.

The V gene's germline CDR1 is MGHDK and CDR2 SYGVNS. CDR3 size: 14 residues. V lost 2 bases and J 3 bases, leaving 8 bases between the germline ends. Method: immunoSEQ multiplex PCR; TCRdb's copy keeps in-frame clones and lacks some. The sample has 2,500,000 or so clones, roughly 93% seen once. The receptor was derived from a man aged 18 to 30 in good health. Some clones in this sample may be carry-over from other donors' samples. The chain joins TRBV25-1 to TRBJ1-3; D gene ambiguous. Sequenced: naive CD4+ T cells from PBMCs. Subset described: CD45RA+ positively selected. CDR3 amino acids: CASSERGYGNTIYF. In DNA, the CDR3 is TGTGCCAGCAGTGAACGGGGTTATGGAAACACCATATATTTT.